Each of the 21 T cell receptor beta chains below was sequenced from the same sample in a study of identical twins. One entry per CDR3 protein results from TCRdb running MiXCR on the 5' RACE reads. The sample has fewer than 900,000 distinct CDR3 sequences, around a sixth seen once; the top ten hold around 12%. This same sample was also taken into another study, of T cells expressing NK-cell markers.

Sequencing was done on a sample of PBMCs. The receptor set was obtained from a woman between 18 and 29 years old in good health.

V is TRBV5-1 and J is TRBJ2-5, with D perhaps matching TRBD2 (5 bases). The V gene lost 0 bases and the J gene lost 5 bases, with 14 bases spanning the gap. This CDR3 has 15 amino acids. Germline values: CDR1 SGHRS, CDR2 YFSETQ. Here the CDR3 reads CASSLGTRAGETQYF. CDR3 nucleotides: TGCGCCAGCAGCTTGGGGACCCGGGCGGGCGAGACCCAGTACTTC.

The chain links TRBV6-2 or TRBV6-3 to TRBJ2-1, with D hard to call. CDR3 length: 13 residues. Between the trimmed V and J ends, which lost 5 bases and 12 bases, there was a span of 17 bases. In germline, CDR1 is MNHEY, CDR2 SVGEGT. CDR3 nucleotide sequence: TGTGCCAGCAGTAGGGCAGGTTTTCGGAGGCAGTTCTTC. This codes for CASSRAGFRRQFF.

The gene calls are TRBV7-2 and TRBJ2-1, with 7 bases matching TRBD2. This CDR3 is 13 amino acids long. Germline-derived CDR1 and CDR2 are SGHTA and FQGNSA. V lost 0 bases to trimming and J lost 10 bases; unmatched junction nucleotides: 3. CDR3 in amino acids: CASSLAGGKEQFF. CDR3 bases: TGTGCCAGCAGCTTAGCGGGAGGGAAGGAGCAGTTCTTC. The full variable domain, in which reference TRBV7-2 and TRBJ2-1 provide the parts outside the CDR3, is GAGVSQSPSNKVTEKGKDVELRCDPISGHTALYWYRQSLGQGLEFLIYFQGNSAPDKSGLPSDRFSAERTGGSVSTLTIQRTQQEDSAVYLCASSLAGGKEQFFGPGTRLTVL.

This clonotype was found a few times. This rearrangement joins TRBV10-3 to TRBJ2-7; 8 bases match TRBD2. Germline V gene data show CDR1 as ENHRY and CDR2 as SYGVKD. The junction had 10 bases not matched to a gene; V was cut back by 4 bases and J by 2 bases. The CDR3 is 16 residues long. This chain's CDR3 is CAISGGGREETYEQYF. The CDR3 region has the DNA TGTGCCATCAGTGGGGGCGGGCGGGAGGAAACCTACGAGCAGTACTTC.

V gene TRBV20-1 combines with J gene TRBJ2-1; 11 bases map to TRBD2. The V segment lost 6 bases and the J segment 10 bases; nucleotides outside the gene matches: 11. CDR3 size: 14 residues. CDR1 is DFQATT and CDR2 is SNEGSKA in the germline V gene (reference sequence). This chain's CDR3 is CSAVAGGPESEQFF. In DNA form, the CDR3 reads TGCAGTGCGGTAGCGGGAGGGCCTGAGTCAGAGCAGTTCTTC.

The genes are TRBV3-1 and TRBJ1-1, with 9 bases fitting TRBD1. Trimming took 4 bases from V and 8 from J; bases not matched to a gene: 11. This CDR3 has 15 residues. Germline CDR1 is LGHDT and CDR2 is YNNKEL (reference sequence). The CDR3 region is CASSRLTGGFREAFF. CDR3 in DNA: TGTGCCAGCAGCCGATTAACAGGGGGCTTTCGCGAAGCTTTCTTT.

In its sample, this clonotype was seen a few times. This sequence joins TRBV29-1 and TRBJ2-7; D unclear. The V end lost 7 bases, the J end lost 2 bases, and 15 bases lay between the germline ends. The germline V gene encodes CDR1 SQVTM and CDR2 ANQGSEA. The CDR3 extends over 13 amino acids. CDR3 DNA: TGCAGCGCTCAAGGAGCCCTCGCCTACGAGCAGTACTTC. Translation gives CSAQGALAYEQYF.

This clonotype was seen ten or more times. At one end, the junction sequence differs from germline, possibly due to a read error. V usage is TRBV20-1 and J usage is TRBJ2-1; D possibly corresponds to TRBD2 (5 bases). The germline V gene has CDR1 DFQATT and CDR2 SNEGSKA (reference sequence). The length of the CDR3 is 14 residues. DNA for the CDR3: TGCAGTGCCAGAGGGTGGGGATCCATCAATGAGCAGTTCTTC. This translates into CSARGWGSINEQFF.

This clonotype was counted only a few times. The CDR3 DNA follows: TGTGCCAGCAGTGCCATTGGGGGGTCGGGCTCACCCCTCCACTTT. This translates into CASSAIGGSGSPLHF. The chain joins TRBV6-4 to TRBJ1-6, with a weak D call TRBD1 (5 bases). The CDR3 runs to 15 residues. V was trimmed by 4 bases and J by 10 bases, leaving 17 bases between them. Per germline, CDR1 MRHNA and CDR2 SNTAGT.

This clonotype was counted a few times. The chain employs TRBV5-1 and TRBJ2-2; D ambiguous. V shed 4 bases and J shed 6 bases, with 13 bases lying between them. Germline V gene sequence: CDR1 SGHRS, CDR2 YFSETQ. The CDR3 spans 14 residues. The CDR3 bases are TGCGCCAGCAGCGTAGCCTTGTTATCCGGGGAGCTGTTTTTT. Its protein is CASSVALLSGELFF.

The CDR3 reads CASSQDGPGTVEDYNSPLHF. DNA of the CDR3: TGTGCCAGCAGCCAAGATGGGCCCGGGACAGTTGAGGATTATAATTCACCCCTCCACTTT. The chain links TRBV3-1 to TRBJ1-6; TRBD1 aligns across 7 bases. The CDR3 sequence is 20 residues long. Germline-derived CDR1 and CDR2 are LGHDT and YNNKEL (reference sequence). V gave up 0 bases and J gave up 4 bases; unmatched junction bases: 15.

This clonotype was seen more than once but under ten times. The V and J genes are TRBV7-6 and TRBJ1-4; D call uncertain. CDR1 and CDR2 (germline): SGHVS, FNYEAQ. CDR3 length: 13 residues. The V end was cut by 3 bases, the J end by 5 bases, with 7 bases between. The CDR3, as DNA: TGTGCCAGCAGCTTCACAGCAAATGAAAAACTGTTTTTT. It is translated as CASSFTANEKLFF.

This clonotype was counted many times. V is TRBV12-3 or TRBV12-4 and J is TRBJ2-7; tentatively, D is TRBD2 (6 bases). Trimming took off 3 bases at V and 0 bases at J, with 12 bases between the two ends. The CDR3 runs to 15 residues. CDR3 DNA: TGTGCCAGCAGTTTGGCGGGGCTGATCTCCTACGAGCAGTACTTC. Translation gives CASSLAGLISYEQYF.

The chain recombines TRBV20-1 with TRBJ2-5, with unresolved D. The CDR3 consists of 13 residues. Looked up from germline, CDR1 is DFQATT and CDR2 is SNEGSKA (reference sequence). V lost 3 bases to trimming and J lost 1 base, with 9 bases between them. The CDR3 is CSARVGPQETQYF. Written as DNA, the CDR3 is TGCAGTGCTAGGGTCGGACCCCAAGAGACCCAGTACTTC.

This clonotype has just a few counts. DNA of the CDR3: TGCAGTGCGATGAGCACAGATACGCAGTATTTT. Protein sequence: CSAMSTDTQYF. The rearrangement links TRBV20-1 to TRBJ2-3; unclear D gene. Germline CDR1 DFQATT, CDR2 SNEGSKA (reference sequence). V was clipped by 6 bases and J by 0 bases, with 4 bases between them. The CDR3 is made up of 11 amino acids.

This clonotype was seen at least ten times. V is TRBV12-3 or TRBV12-4 and J is TRBJ1-1; D is unresolved. V was shortened by 3 bases and J by 4 bases, with 9 bases between the two germline ends. This CDR3 has 13 residues. CDR3: CASSLRLGTEAFF. The CDR3 DNA sequence: TGTGCCAGCAGTTTGCGCCTGGGCACTGAAGCTTTCTTT.

The chain uses TRBV28 and TRBJ2-3; 7 nucleotides line up with TRBD1. V lost 0 bases and J lost 0; bases outside the gene matches: 3. The germline V gene has CDR1 MDHEN and CDR2 SYDVKM. The CDR3 has 16 residues. The CDR3 nucleotides are TGTGCCAGCAGTTTATGGGGGACAGCTAGCACAGATACGCAGTATTTT. Amino acids: CASSLWGTASTDTQYF.

This chain joins TRBV9 and TRBJ2-2; TRBD2 matches at 8 bases. V shed 0 bases and J 3 bases; nucleotides not matched to a gene: 7. Germline V gene sequence: CDR1 SGDLS, CDR2 YYNGEE. The CDR3 has 17 amino acids. CDR3 nucleotides: TGTGCCAGCAGCGTAGCACCGGGAGGGCCGTACACCGGGGAGCTGTTTTTT. Amino acids: CASSVAPGGPYTGELFF.

This clonotype showed up many times. This sequence joins TRBV12-3 or TRBV12-4 and TRBJ1-5; D not certain. The V and J ends lost 4 bases and 6 bases respectively, with 10 bases between them. The CDR3 has 13 residues. DNA of the CDR3: TGTGCCAGCAGTTACCTCCTTAGTCAGCCCCAGCATTTT. Translating it yields CASSYLLSQPQHF.

The V call is TRBV24-1, the J call TRBJ2-1; 10 nucleotides align to TRBD2. Trimming at V came to 3 bases and at J to 9 bases, leaving 10 bases not matched to a gene. This CDR3 is 16 amino acids long. From germline, CDR1 is KGHDR and CDR2 SFDVKD. CDR3 sequence reads: CATSDLGVAGGGEQFF. CDR3 DNA sequence: TGTGCCACCAGTGATCTTGGAGTAGCGGGAGGTGGTGAGCAGTTCTTC.

As for this clonotype: One end of the junction is discordant with germline, which a read error may explain. The chain joins TRBV24-1 to TRBJ2-3, with D possibly being TRBD1 or TRBD2 (5 bases each). CDR1 KGHDR and CDR2 SFDVKD come from the germline V gene. The CDR3 has 14 residues. CDR3 in DNA: TGTGTCACCAGTGATTCCTGGGGGACAGATACGCAGTATTTT. Translation gives CVTSDSWGTDTQYF.